What follows are 17 T cell receptor beta chains derived from one specimen sequenced in a study of shared clonotypes between healthy human individuals. TCRdb's copy holds only in-frame clones and misses some; the assay was immunoSEQ multiplex PCR. The table has some 500,000 clones, about 96% seen once. The material sequenced was naive CD4+ T cells sorted from blood. Subset specified: CD45RA+ positively selected. These receptors were obtained from a woman in her 30s in good health.

The rearrangement uses TRBV7-3 and TRBJ2-7; 8 bases match TRBD2. The CDR3 has 15 amino acids. In germline, CDR1 is SGHTA, CDR2 FQGTGA. The V segment lost 6 bases and the J segment 4 bases; nucleotides outside the gene matches: 11. The CDR3 bases are TGTGCCAGCAGTCGAACCGAAGCGGGAGCGTACGAGCAGTACTTC. This codes for CASSRTEAGAYEQYF.

The J gene is TRBJ2-7, the V gene TRBV28; 7 positions match TRBD1. The CDR3 is made up of 12 amino acids. V lost 7 bases, J lost 6 bases, and 6 bases stayed unmatched. CDR1 MDHEN and CDR2 SYDVKM come from the germline V gene. CDR3 in amino acids: CASTDRIGEQYF. The CDR3 coding sequence is TGTGCCAGCACGGACAGGATCGGCGAGCAGTACTTC.

The chain links TRBV7-9 to TRBJ2-5, with D hard to call. The J call may be incorrect, as the DNA end agrees better with TRBJ2-7. The germline CDR1 and CDR2 sequences are SEHNR and FQNEAQ (reference sequence). The CDR3 totals 14 residues. CDR3 DNA: TGTGCCAGCACCCCCGGTGCTTCAGGTTACGAGCAGTACTTC. Translation: CASTPGASGYEQYF.

This sequence joins TRBV5-4 and TRBJ2-2, with 9 bases that match TRBD2. This CDR3 has 18 residues. Germline trimming cut 7 bases from V and 2 bases from J; bases unmatched to any gene: 15. Germline CDR1 is SGHNT and CDR2 is YYREEE (reference sequence). The CDR3 DNA is TGTGCCAGCCACTTCGGAGTGTTGGGACTAGCTAACACCGGGGAGCTGTTTTTT. As protein: CASHFGVLGLANTGELFF.

V gene TRBV6-4 combines with J gene TRBJ2-2; weak D call: TRBD1 (5 bases). This CDR3 is built from 13 residues. Germline CDR1 reads MRHNA; CDR2 reads SNTAGT. With 3 bases removed from V and 7 bases from J, the gap between germline ends came to 9 bases. Here the CDR3 reads CASSEQVFGELFF. CDR3 nucleotides: TGTGCCAGCAGTGAACAGGTGTTCGGGGAGCTGTTTTTT.

This rearrangement joins TRBV28 to TRBJ2-7, with TRBD2 matching over 9 bases. The J segment lost 6 bases and the V segment lost 6 bases, leaving 18 bases of the junction unmatched. The CDR3 totals 17 residues. From germline, CDR1 is MDHEN and CDR2 SYDVKM. Here the CDR3 DNA reads TGTGCCAGCAGCCCGGGACTAGCCCAATCGAGACGGGGCGAGCAGTACTTC. This codes for CASSPGLAQSRRGEQYF.

The chain joins TRBV11-2 to TRBJ1-2, with a tentative D call TRBD1 (6 bases). V was clipped by 0 bases and J by 8 bases, with 13 bases between them. CDR1 and CDR2 (germline): SGHAT, FQNNGV. This CDR3 has 14 residues. In nucleotides, the CDR3 is TGTGCCAGCAGCTTAGACCCAGGGGCCGGCGGCTACACCTTC. It yields the protein CASSLDPGAGGYTF. The full variable domain, in which reference TRBV11-2 and TRBJ1-2 provide the parts outside the CDR3, is EAGVAQSPRYKIIEKRQSVAFWCNPISGHATLYWYQQILGQGPKLLIQFQNNGVVDDSQLPKDRFSAERLKGVDSTLKIQPAKLEDSAVYLCASSLDPGAGGYTFGSGTRLTVV.

V is TRBV6-5 and J is TRBJ1-1; D perhaps matches TRBD1 (5 bases). The CDR3 covers 15 residues. V lost 5 bases and J 1 base, leaving 14 bases between the germline ends. Germline assignment: CDR1 MNHEY and CDR2 SVGAGI. The CDR3 nucleotides are TGTGCCAGCAGTCCGCGCGGGGGGAGGAACACTGAAGCTTTCTTT. The encoded protein is CASSPRGGRNTEAFF.

The rearrangement links TRBV19 to TRBJ2-7, with 10 bases identical to TRBD2. This CDR3 contains 15 residues. The germline CDR1 and CDR2 sequences are LNHDA and SQIVND (reference sequence). J gave up 1 base and V 6 bases, and 6 bases lay outside the gene matches. The chain's CDR3 is CASRATSGKSYEQYF. CDR3 bases: TGTGCCAGTAGGGCAACTAGCGGGAAATCCTACGAGCAGTACTTC.

V gene TRBV27 combines with J gene TRBJ1-4; a possible D gene is TRBD1 (6 bases). CDR3 length: 15 amino acids. V was trimmed by 6 bases and J by 5 bases, leaving 16 bases between them. CDR1 and CDR2 (germline): MNHEY, SMNVEV (reference sequence). The CDR3 sequence is CASRRSAGANEKLFF. CDR3 DNA sequence: TGTGCCAGCAGACGAAGTGCGGGGGCAAATGAAAAACTGTTTTTT.

The J gene is TRBJ1-1, the V gene TRBV28; maybe TRBD1 (6 bases). The CDR3 length is 16 residues. The germline V gene encodes CDR1 MDHEN and CDR2 SYDVKM. Trimming cost V 3 bases and J 11 bases, with 25 bases left between them. Here the CDR3 DNA reads TGTGCCAGCAGTTTTGATAAGGGGGGAACCTCACGAAGGGCTTTCTTT. It codes for CASSFDKGGTSRRAFF.

The chain combines TRBV11-3 with TRBJ1-1, with TRBD1 identical over 7 bases. After removal of 5 bases from V and 0 bases from J, the junction contained 3 bases not matched to a gene. Germline V lookup: CDR1 SGHNT, CDR2 YENEEA. The CDR3 loop spans 14 amino acids. The CDR3 coding sequence is TGTGCCAGCAGCCCAGGGGGGATGAACACTGAAGCTTTCTTT. It specifies CASSPGGMNTEAFF.

This chain joins TRBV2 and TRBJ2-3; D remains ambiguous. The CDR3 length is 11 residues. Looked up from germline, CDR1 is SNHLY and CDR2 is FYNNEI. V lost 4 bases to trimming and J lost 6 bases, with 5 bases between them. The CDR3, as DNA: TGTGCCAGCAGTGCAAGGGATACGCAGTATTTT. This encodes CASSARDTQYF.

The chain carries TRBV7-2 and TRBJ1-3; TRBD1 might be the D (5 bases). With 3 bases removed from V and 8 bases from J, the gap between germline ends came to 23 bases. This CDR3 is 17 amino acids long. The germline V gene encodes CDR1 SGHTA and CDR2 FQGNSA. The CDR3 coding sequence is TGTGCCAGCAGCTTCTGGTTCGGTGGGGACTCTGCCGACACCATATATTTT. This codes for CASSFWFGGDSADTIYF.

The V call is TRBV9, the J call TRBJ1-2; 7 positions agree with TRBD1. V trimming: 4 bases; J trimming: 4 bases; junction bases outside the gene matches: 10. The CDR3 runs 15 residues. The germline V gene encodes CDR1 SGDLS and CDR2 YYNGEE. The CDR3 loop is CASSHRQGAVYGYTF. As DNA, the CDR3 is TGTGCCAGCAGCCATCGACAGGGAGCCGTCTATGGCTACACCTTC.

The rearrangement uses TRBV28 and TRBJ1-1; no reliable D call. V shed 7 bases and J shed 6 bases, with 12 bases lying between them. The CDR3 runs to 12 residues. In germline, CDR1 is MDHEN, CDR2 SYDVKM. The CDR3 loop is CASTTRKAEAFF. In DNA form, the CDR3 reads TGTGCCAGCACGACCCGTAAGGCTGAAGCTTTCTTT.

The rearrangement uses TRBV19 and TRBJ1-5, with a tentative D call TRBD1 (6 bases). The V end was cut by 8 bases, the J end by 3 bases, with 11 bases between. The CDR3 runs to 13 residues. CDR1 is LNHDA, CDR2 SQIVND, per germline (reference sequence). In nucleotides, the CDR3 is TGTGCCAGTCACGGGACACACAATCAGCCCCAGCATTTT. This translates into CASHGTHNQPQHF.